This T cell receptor (beta chain) comes out of a study of shared clonotypes between healthy human individuals. Study context: Each donor contributed plates that comprised three CD4 naive, three CD4 memory, two CD8 naive and one CD8 memory. Study observations and caveats: Clonotypes which were not shared had lower generation probabilities than clonotypes that all four donors shared. Sequencing depth was expected to affect clonotype sharing among donors.

Worth noting for this clone: Its antigen remains unidentified.

The CDR3 length is 16 residues. Germline values: CDR1 MDHEN, CDR2 SYDVKM. Trimming stripped 5 bases from V and 4 bases from J, with 21 bases between. Some clones are missing from TCRdb's copy, which holds only in-frame ones; the method was immunoSEQ multiplex PCR. The table lists 2 million to 2.5 million clones, more than 85% of them singletons. Input material: naive CD4+ T cells from PBMCs. Subset meaning: CD45RA+ positively selected. The sequence was obtained from a man aged 18 to 29 in good health. Some clones in this sample may be carry-over from other donors' samples. This chain links TRBV28 with TRBJ2-7; possible D gene TRBD2, 6 bases. The CDR3 here is CASSKFRLARTYEQYF. In DNA, the CDR3 is TGTGCCAGCAGTAAATTTAGGCTAGCGAGAACTTACGAGCAGTACTTC.